The following is a T cell receptor (beta chain) sequence with its context. The antigen it recognizes is unknown. It has no much larger one-base neighbor in the sample; base qualities were not kept. Collaborating institutions collected whole blood in K2EDTA tubes following their own protocols. For TCRbeta analysis, collaborator samples were shipped as frozen whole blood, as isolated PBMCs, or as DNA extracted from either sample type. For this chain, trimming is 0 bases at the V end and 4 bases at the J end, and the number of junction bases without a gene match is 1. From a lookup of the germline V gene (reference sequence), CDR1 and CDR2 are MNHEY and SMNVEV. The CDR3 runs 14 residues from the cysteine to the phenylalanine. Kept here is only the CDR3 DNA, which spans 42 bases and is read in frame from base 1. TCRbeta CDR3 regions were amplified from genomic DNA using the immunoSEQ Assay, a bias-controlled multiplex PCR. Turning to the authors' computational methods: Nucleated cell counts per sample were estimated from amplification of reference gene primers within the assay. Sequence reads were collapsed and filtered to measure the absolute abundance of every unique TCRbeta CDR3 rearrangement. For each sample, productive Simpson clonality was calculated by taking the square root of Simpson's diversity index across productive rearrangements. Imported from immuneACCESS, the table was reduced by TCRdb to in-frame sequences with V and J called. These copies leave out some clones; in studies compared against another copy, an unresolved V gene accounts for under half, and the cause of the remainder is not known. That table gives V, J and clone size, and the DNA gave D and trimming. This sample lists roughly 260,000 clones; more than 75% were detected once. 2% to 3% of the sample rests with the top ten.

This sample is drawn from a study of blood T cell repertoires in COVID-19 (TCRdb year 2020). General notes on the study: The collaborator samples originated in the United States, Italy and Spain and spanned the acute and convalescent phases of COVID-19. The prospective study material was composed of cDNA or gDNA derived from T cells, B-cell-depleted T cells, or PBMCs. Deeply sampled blood TCRbeta repertoires from subjects exposed to, actively infected with, or recovered from COVID-19 were included in the dataset. The repertoires were released in a freely available public database intended as a resource for research on the immune response to SARS-CoV-2. The samples were drawn from two sources: the first 160 participants of the ongoing ImmuneRACE study, and fewer than 1,500 subjects contributed by 6 global collaborators. The sample metadata nearly always contained a de-identified subject ID, COVID-19 status, age in years and sex. Where available, HLA class I and class II types were obtained from metadata supplied by the sample provider rather than from assay-based typing.

The study at large found these results: The amount of clinical and demographic metadata varied by source and participant and was provided uncurated.

Sequencing was performed on peripheral blood. The clonotype was recovered from a woman aged 45-60 years with acute or convalescent COVID-19. This sequence uses TRBV27 and TRBJ1-2, and TRBD1 matches 8 of the central bases. The encoded CDR3 is CASSLSGQAYGYTF. Here is the DNA: TGTGCCAGCAGTTTATCGGGACAGGCCTATGGCTACACCTTC.